The 23 T cell receptor beta chains below all came from one sample that was sequenced in a study of T cells in Graves' hyperthyroidism and ophthalmopathy. RNA transcripts provided the source from which TCR beta CDR3 regions were amplified. Carried out on the TCR CDR3, a first-round RT-PCR used the HTBI primer set. A single record per CDR3 protein comes from TCRdb applying MiXCR to the multiplex PCR reads. Found here are about 400,000 distinct CDR3 sequences, roughly an eighth of them singletons; the top ten hold approximately 5.3%. The sequenced sample was blood. The receptors derive from a young woman with Graves' hyperthyroidism.

This clonotype was seen repeatedly, ten times or more. The V gene is TRBV3-1, the J gene TRBJ1-2; possible D gene TRBD1, 5 bases. CDR1 and CDR2 (germline): LGHDT, YNNKEL (reference sequence). V was cut by 4 bases and J by 7 bases, with 13 bases left in between. This CDR3 comprises 13 residues. The CDR3 nucleotides are TGTGCCAGCAGCCGCGACGGGACGCGTGGCTACACCTTC. Protein product: CASSRDGTRGYTF.

CDR3 nucleotides: TGTGCCAGCAGCTTGGCCCCCGCGAGCTACGAGCAGTACTTC. Protein: CASSLAPASYEQYF. The J gene is TRBJ2-7, the V gene TRBV5-4; no clear D. The V end was cut by 0 bases, the J end by 3 bases, with 10 bases between. Looked up from germline, CDR1 is SGHNT and CDR2 is YYREEE (reference sequence). The CDR3 is 14 amino acids.

In its sample, this clonotype was seen many times. The chain couples TRBV28 to TRBJ1-3; 9 bases agree with TRBD1. The CDR3 has 14 residues. The germline V gene encodes CDR1 MDHEN and CDR2 SYDVKM. J was trimmed by 8 bases and V by 8 bases; bases with no gene match: 10. The DNA of the CDR3 is TGTGCCAGCCAAGCTTTACAGGGGGCGGACACCATATATTTT. Residues: CASQALQGADTIYF. Full variable domain (outside the CDR3, taken from reference TRBV28 and TRBJ1-3): DVKVTQSSRYLVKRTGEKVFLECVQDMDHENMFWYRQDPGLGLRLIYFSYDVKMKEKGDIPEGYSVSREKKERFSLILESASTNQTSMYLCASQALQGADTIYFGEGSWLTVV.

This clonotype was counted many times. The CDR3, as DNA: TGTGCCAGCAGCTCCCTCTCGAATGAGCAGTTCTTC. It yields the protein CASSSLSNEQFF. The chain combines TRBV11-3 with TRBJ2-1; unclear D gene. Trimming removed 4 bases from V and 7 bases from J, with 8 bases in between. This CDR3 spans 12 amino acids. Germline V gene sequence: CDR1 SGHNT, CDR2 YENEEA.

The table lists this clonotype with a few counts. This chain connects TRBV6-1 to TRBJ1-1; a weak D match, TRBD1 (5 bases). Per the germline V gene, CDR1 is MNHNS and CDR2 is SASEGT. This CDR3 region has 14 residues. V gave up 3 bases and J gave up 0 bases, with 8 bases separating them. The CDR3 nucleotides read TGTGCCAGCAGTGAGTCAGGGATGAACACTGAAGCTTTCTTT. Its protein is CASSESGMNTEAFF.

In its sample, this clonotype was seen many times. V and J are TRBV6-5 and TRBJ1-1; a weak D match, TRBD1 (5 bases). Looked up from germline, CDR1 is MNHEY and CDR2 is SVGAGI. Trimming stripped 0 bases from V and 4 bases from J, with 9 bases between. The CDR3 runs to 14 residues. The CDR3: CASSYSGPRTEAFF. As DNA, the CDR3 is TGTGCCAGCAGTTACTCGGGACCTCGCACTGAAGCTTTCTTT.

This clonotype was counted between two and nine times. V gene TRBV12-3 or TRBV12-4 combines with J gene TRBJ2-1; TRBD2 agrees at 12 bases. V was clipped by 6 bases and J by 7 bases; unmatched bases: 7. This CDR3 has 15 residues. The CDR3 region has the DNA TGTGCCAGCAGCCTAGCGGGAGGGCGGTGGAATGAGCAGTTCTTC. It translates to CASSLAGGRWNEQFF.

A note on this clonotype: Just one base apart from a much larger clone, this may be a read error. V usage is TRBV7-9 and J usage is TRBJ2-1; 8 nucleotides match TRBD2. The V gene end was trimmed by 8 bases and the J gene end by 5 bases; junction bases not matched to a gene: 8. The CDR3 runs 14 residues. Germline V CDR1 and CDR2: SEHNR, FQNEAQ (reference sequence). CDR3 region: CASGPSLADNEQFF. The CDR3 DNA sequence: TGTGCCAGCGGACCGTCACTAGCGGACAATGAGCAGTTCTTC. Using reference TRBV7-9 and TRBJ2-1 for the parts outside the CDR3, the full variable domain is DTGVSQNPRHKITKRGQNVTFRCDPISEHNRLYWYRQTLGQGPEFLTYFQNEAQLEKSRLLSDRFSAERPKGSFSTLEIQRTEQGDSAMYLCASGPSLADNEQFFGPGTRLTVL.

This clonotype appeared many times. The J gene is TRBJ1-5, the V gene TRBV18; D gene ambiguous. Germline CDR1 KGHSH, CDR2 LQKENI. There are 13 residues in the CDR3. Deletions cut 4 bases from V and 7 bases from J, with 11 bases between. The CDR3 sequence: CASSRAGDQPQHF. The CDR3 DNA sequence: TGTGCCAGCTCACGGGCAGGAGACCAGCCCCAGCATTTT.

The rearrangement joins TRBV5-1 to TRBJ2-7, with D perhaps matching TRBD2 (5 bases). This CDR3 comprises 19 residues. Trimming cost V 3 bases and J 0 bases, with 25 bases left between them. Looked up from germline, CDR1 is SGHRS and CDR2 is YFSETQ. CDR3 sequence: CASSSGGWWRTGTSYEQYF. CDR3 sequence (DNA): TGCGCCAGCAGCTCTGGTGGTTGGTGGAGGACGGGTACCTCCTACGAGCAGTACTTC.

This clonotype has just a few counts. The V and J genes are TRBV6-4 and TRBJ1-1; unclear D gene. Trimming removed 11 bases from V and 5 bases from J, with 18 bases in between. The CDR3 spans 13 residues. The germline gives CDR1 MRHNA, CDR2 SNTAGT. The CDR3 DNA follows: TGTGCCCCCCCCTCTGTCCCGGGGACTGAAGCTTTCTTT. It yields the protein CAPPSVPGTEAFF.

This clonotype was observed many times. This chain uses TRBV10-3 with TRBJ1-3; D unresolved. Germline loops: CDR1 ENHRY, CDR2 SYGVKD. The CDR3 length is 16 residues. Trimming cost V 6 bases and J 0 bases, with 15 bases left between them. The CDR3 nucleotides are TGTGCCATCAGCTCTGGAGGCTCTAGCTCTGGAAACACCATATATTTT. Translation: CAISSGGSSSGNTIYF.

This clonotype was counted ten times or more. This chain connects TRBV27 to TRBJ2-1; D gene uncertain. This CDR3 contains 14 residues. V was trimmed by 3 bases and J by 5 bases, leaving 11 bases between them. Germline lookup yields CDR1 MNHEY and CDR2 SMNVEV (reference sequence). The CDR3 here is CASSFGKGNNEQFF. DNA of the CDR3: TGTGCCAGCAGTTTCGGAAAAGGGAACAATGAGCAGTTCTTC.

On this clonotype: Being one base from a much bigger clone, this may be a read error. The chain is built from TRBV10-1 and TRBJ2-7; D might be TRBD1 (6 bases). Trimming took 2 bases from V and 0 from J, leaving 14 bases between them. Germline V gives CDR1 WNHNN, CDR2 SYGVQD (reference sequence). The CDR3 has 16 amino acids. The CDR3 DNA reads TGCGCCAGCAGTGAGGGGGGCGGCAGGAGCTCCTACGAGCAGTACTTC. Protein sequence: CASSEGGGRSSYEQYF.

At least ten counts were recorded for this clonotype. This chain links TRBV12-3 or TRBV12-4 with TRBJ2-3, with D unclear. This CDR3 has 11 residues. V lost 7 bases to trimming and J lost 6 bases, with 8 bases between them. In DNA, the CDR3 is TGTGCCAGCACGTCCGGGGATACGCAGTATTTT. Translation gives CASTSGDTQYF.

The table lists this clonotype with a few counts. The V call is TRBV5-6, the J call TRBJ2-1, with 7 bases fitting TRBD1. The germline gives CDR1 SGHDT, CDR2 YYEEEE. Germline trimming cut 2 bases from V and 4 bases from J; bases unmatched to any gene: 6. This CDR3 spans 15 amino acids. CDR3 sequence reads: CASSFRGSAYNEQFF. The DNA for the CDR3 is TGTGCCAGCAGCTTCAGGGGGTCCGCATACAATGAGCAGTTCTTC.

This clonotype was found many times. One end of the junction fails to match germline, which may point to a read error. The CDR3 sequence: CASSEGGYRYTF. In nucleotides, the CDR3 is TGTGCCAGCAGTGAAGGGGGCTATCGCTACACCTTC. The genes are TRBV6-1 and TRBJ1-2; TRBD1 might be the D (5 bases). This CDR3 comprises 12 residues. CDR1 MNHNS and CDR2 SASEGT come from the germline V gene.

This clonotype has ten or more counts. The rearrangement joins TRBV20-1 to TRBJ2-7, with 7 bases fitting TRBD1. V trimming: 1 base; J trimming: 3 bases; junction bases outside the gene matches: 6. This CDR3 spans 14 amino acids. Germline CDR1 is DFQATT and CDR2 is SNEGSKA (reference sequence). The CDR3 region is CSARAGDRDYEQYF. The CDR3 DNA follows: TGCAGTGCTAGAGCTGGTGACAGGGACTACGAGCAGTACTTC.

The chain carries TRBV5-4 and TRBJ2-7; D may be TRBD2 (5 bases). The germline V gene encodes CDR1 SGHNT and CDR2 YYREEE (reference sequence). The CDR3 is made up of 15 amino acids. The V end lost 6 bases, the J end lost 0 bases, and 16 bases lay between the germline ends. CDR3 sequence: CASTPEPGFSYEQYF. The CDR3 DNA is TGTGCCAGCACCCCCGAGCCGGGATTCTCCTACGAGCAGTACTTC.

This clonotype was observed a few times. This rearrangement joins TRBV14 to TRBJ2-7; 7 bases map to TRBD1. This CDR3 comprises 15 residues. The germline V gene has CDR1 SGHDN and CDR2 FVKESK. V lost 4 bases, J lost 3 bases, and 9 bases stayed unmatched. The CDR3 region has the DNA TGTGCCAGCAGCCCTCGATGGGACAGCTTCTACGAGCAGTACTTC. Translated: CASSPRWDSFYEQYF.

The genes are TRBV5-1 and TRBJ1-5, with a weak D call TRBD1 (6 bases). The V gene's germline CDR1 is SGHRS and CDR2 YFSETQ. The CDR3 runs 15 residues. The ends were cut back, 0 bases at V and 5 bases at J, with 12 bases in the middle. CDR3 nucleotide sequence: TGCGCCAGCAGCTTGGACGGACAGAGTTATCAGCCCCAGCATTTT. Translating it yields CASSLDGQSYQPQHF.

This clonotype has only a few counts. This may arise from a read error, as a much more abundant clone is one base away. The chain recombines TRBV28 with TRBJ2-1, with unresolved D. Germline CDR1 and CDR2: MDHEN and SYDVKM. There are 14 residues in the CDR3. The chain's CDR3 is CASAGPSTYNGQFF. The CDR3 region has the DNA TGTGCCAGCGCTGGACCGTCCACTTACAATGGGCAGTTCTTC.

This clonotype was detected many times. The rearrangement uses TRBV7-2 and TRBJ2-1, with D perhaps TRBD2 (5 bases). The CDR3 covers 16 residues. V was cut by 1 base and J by 4 bases, with 14 bases left in between. Germline CDR1 reads SGHTA; CDR2 reads FQGNSA. CDR3 sequence: CASSLVSGIPYNEQFF. CDR3 nucleotides: TGTGCCAGCAGCTTAGTTTCGGGAATACCGTACAATGAGCAGTTCTTC.